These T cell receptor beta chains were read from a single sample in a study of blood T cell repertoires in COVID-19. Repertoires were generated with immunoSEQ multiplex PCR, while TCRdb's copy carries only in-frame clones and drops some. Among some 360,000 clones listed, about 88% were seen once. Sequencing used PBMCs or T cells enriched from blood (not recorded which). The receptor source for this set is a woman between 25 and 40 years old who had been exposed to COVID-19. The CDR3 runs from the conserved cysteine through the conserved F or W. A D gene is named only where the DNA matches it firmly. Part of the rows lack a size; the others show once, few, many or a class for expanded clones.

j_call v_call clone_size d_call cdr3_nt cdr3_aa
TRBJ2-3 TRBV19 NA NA TGTGCCAGTAGTCCCGGGTCTACGGGGGCAGATACGCAGTATTTT CASSPGSTGADTQYF
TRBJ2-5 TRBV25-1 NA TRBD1 TGTGCCAGCAGCCCACAGGGGACCGAGACCCAGTACTTC CASSPQGTETQYF
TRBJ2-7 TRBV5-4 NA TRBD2 TGTGCCAGCAGCGCCGCGGCGGGGGGAGGGCTCCGTGAGCAGTACTTC CASSAAAGGGLREQYF
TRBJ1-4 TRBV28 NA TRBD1 TGTGCCAGCAGCCCCCCCGGACAGGTGGATGAAAAACTGTTTTTT CASSPPGQVDEKLFF
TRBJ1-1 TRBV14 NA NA TGTGCCAGCAGCCAATATAGCACTGAAGCTTTCTTT CASSQYSTEAFF
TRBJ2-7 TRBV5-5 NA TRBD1 TGTGCCAGCAGCTTGGACAGGGGGCCCTACGAGCAGTACTTC CASSLDRGPYEQYF
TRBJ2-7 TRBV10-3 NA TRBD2 TGTGCCATCAGCAAGACTAGCGGTACCTACGAGCAGTACTTC CAISKTSGTYEQYF
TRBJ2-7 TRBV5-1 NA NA TGCGCCAGCAGCCTCAGGGTCCCCCCCTACGAGCAGTACTTC CASSLRVPPYEQYF
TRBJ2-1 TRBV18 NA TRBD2 TGTGCCAGCTCACCGATTATACTAGCGGGGGACCACAATGAGCAGTTCTTC CASSPIILAGDHNEQFF
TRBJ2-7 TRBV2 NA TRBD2 TGTGCCAGCAGGGGTGGGACTAGCTGGTCCTACGAGCAGTACTTC CASRGGTSWSYEQYF
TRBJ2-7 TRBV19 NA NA TGTGCCAGTAGTATAGATCACCAGGGTTGGTACGAGCAGTACTTC CASSIDHQGWYEQYF
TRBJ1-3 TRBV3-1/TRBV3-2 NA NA TGTGCCAGCAGCCGAGGGTCCGTCGGCTTCGGAAACACCATATATTTT CASSRGSVGFGNTIYF
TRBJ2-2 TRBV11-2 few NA TGTGCCAGCAGCTTAGATCTTTCCAGGACCGGGGAGCTGTTTTTT CASSLDLSRTGELFF
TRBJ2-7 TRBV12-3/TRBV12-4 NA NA TGTGCCAGCAGCAGGGCCGCCTACGAGCAGTACTTC CASSRAAYEQYF
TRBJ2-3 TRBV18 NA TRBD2 TGTGCCAGCTCAGCTGGCGGCGGGAGGGCCCCAGATACGCAGTATTTT CASSAGGGRAPDTQYF
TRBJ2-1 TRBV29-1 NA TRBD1 TGCAGCGCCGAGGGACAGATTAATGAGCAGTTCTTC CSAEGQINEQFF
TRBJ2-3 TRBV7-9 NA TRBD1 TGTGCCAGCAGCTTAGCGAGAGGGGACAGGTCCTTCACAGATACGCAGTATTTT CASSLARGDRSFTDTQYF
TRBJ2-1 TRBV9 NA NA TGTGCCAGCAGCGTTTGGCTAGAGAATGAGCAGTTCTTC CASSVWLENEQFF
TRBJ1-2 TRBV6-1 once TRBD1 TGTGCCAGCAGTGTCCAGAACCGGGACAGGGGAGCGCGTAACTATGGCTACACCTTC CASSVQNRDRGARNYGYTF
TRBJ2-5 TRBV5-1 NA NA TGCGCCAGCAGCTTGGCACAGACGGGGTACCAAGAGACCCAGTACTTC CASSLAQTGYQETQYF
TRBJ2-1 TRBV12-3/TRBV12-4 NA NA TGTGCCAGCAGTTTGGACAGCAGAAATGAGCAGTTCTTC CASSLDSRNEQFF
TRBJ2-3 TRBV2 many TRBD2 TGTGCCAACGAACCGGGACTAGCGGGAGCAGATACGCAGTATTTT CANEPGLAGADTQYF
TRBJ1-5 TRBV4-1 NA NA TGCGCCAGCAGCCAAGAACGGTTAAATCAGCCCCAGCATTTT CASSQERLNQPQHF
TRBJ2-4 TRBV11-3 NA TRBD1 TGTGCCAGCAGCACCATGGACAGGGTTGGCAAAAACATTCAGTACTTC CASSTMDRVGKNIQYF
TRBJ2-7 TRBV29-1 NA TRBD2 TGCAGCGTGCAACTAGCGGGAGCCCCCTACGAGCAGTACTTC CSVQLAGAPYEQYF
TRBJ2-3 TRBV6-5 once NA TGTGCCAGCAGTTCCACAGTCGCCTTGACAGATACGCAGTATTTT CASSSTVALTDTQYF
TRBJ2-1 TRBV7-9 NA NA TGTGCCAGCAGCTCCGACAGATACAATGAGCAGTTCTTC CASSSDRYNEQFF
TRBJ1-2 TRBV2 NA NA TGTGCCAGCAGGGACACCTCTACTGGCTACACCTTC CASRDTSTGYTF
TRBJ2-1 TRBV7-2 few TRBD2 TGTGCCAGCAGCCTTATGGCGGGAGGGTACAATGAGCAGTTCTTC CASSLMAGGYNEQFF
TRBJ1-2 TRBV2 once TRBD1 TGTGCCAGCGGAGAGGACAGGGACCATGGCTACACCTTC CASGEDRDHGYTF
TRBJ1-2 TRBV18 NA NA TGTGCCAGCTCACCGGTAGGGGTTAACTATGGCTACACCTTC CASSPVGVNYGYTF
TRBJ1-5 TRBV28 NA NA TGTGCCAGCAGTTTAGCCACAGGGAATCAGCCCCAGCATTTT CASSLATGNQPQHF
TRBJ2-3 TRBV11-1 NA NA TGTGCCAGCAGCTTAGCCGGGTTTAGCACAGATACGCAGTATTTT CASSLAGFSTDTQYF
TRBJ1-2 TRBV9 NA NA TGTGCCAGCAGCCGTAGGCCCGGGGTTGACGATGGCTACACCTTC CASSRRPGVDDGYTF
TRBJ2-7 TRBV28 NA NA TGTGCCAGCAGTTTATCCGCGGCCGAGCAGTACTTC CASSLSAAEQYF
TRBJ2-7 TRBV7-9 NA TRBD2 TGTGCCAGCAGCCCTCGGGGACTAGCGGCCTCCTACGAGCAGTACTTC CASSPRGLAASYEQYF
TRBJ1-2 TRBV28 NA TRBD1 TGTGCCAGCAGTCCCCCGACAGGGATCGAGGAGGGCTACACCTTC CASSPPTGIEEGYTF
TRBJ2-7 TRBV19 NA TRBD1 TGTGCCAGTAGTATAGTGGGGACAGGGCTCTACGAGCAGTACTTC CASSIVGTGLYEQYF
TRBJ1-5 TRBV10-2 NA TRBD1 TGCGCCAGCAGGACGGGACAGACGAATCAGCCCCAGCATTTT CASRTGQTNQPQHF
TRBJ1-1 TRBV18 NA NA TGTGCCAGCTCACCACAGGGAGAGGTGAACACTGAAGCTTTCTTT CASSPQGEVNTEAFF
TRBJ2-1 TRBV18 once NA TGTGCCAGCTCAGCCGAAGATCAGTACAATGAGCAGTTCTTC CASSAEDQYNEQFF
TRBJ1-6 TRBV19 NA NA TGTGCCAGTAGTAATTTATGGACAGAAAATTCACCCCTCCACTTT CASSNLWTENSPLHF
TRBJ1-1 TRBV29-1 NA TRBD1 TGCAGCGTCGCGAACAGGGGCGGCACTGAAGCTTTCTTT CSVANRGGTEAFF
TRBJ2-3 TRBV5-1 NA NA TGCGCCAGCAGATGGTCCCTAGCAGATACGCAGTATTTT CASRWSLADTQYF